The T cell receptor (beta chain) described here comes from a study of T cells in Graves' hyperthyroidism and ophthalmopathy (dated by TCRdb to about 2019). In the study overall: Peripheral blood was sampled at the time of initial diagnosis, prior to any treatment. The paper reports TCR Vbeta CDR3 sequencing of roughly 140 peripheral blood samples: around 45 ophthalmopathy, 70 to 85 hyperthyroidism and 17 progressor patients. Prospective prediction of ophthalmopathy was tested in an independent validation cohort of approximately 18 hyperthyroidism patients and roughly 16 patients who later progressed to ophthalmopathy. The 100 or so discovery patients were randomly divided into training and test sets at a 7:3 ratio. After blood sampling, hyperthyroidism patients were treated with methimazole at a starting dose of 30 mg daily, and ophthalmopathy patients were treated with high-dose intravenous methylprednisolone. Thyroid tissue and blood T-cell repertoires from six Graves' hyperthyroidism patients were also compared in the study. To identify distinguishing TCR V-J signatures, a discovery cohort of some 99 patients was used, comprising 43 with Graves' ophthalmopathy and around 57 with stable Graves' hyperthyroidism.

The hyperthyroidism patients were between 18 and 65 years old and newly diagnosed, with a disease duration of less than 2 months. The study excluded patients with uncontrolled infections, other autoimmune diseases, pregnancy or lactation. Diagnoses were based on clinical symptoms, serum thyroxine and TRAb, thyroid ultrasound and orbital computed tomography. Blood from progressor patients was drawn when they were first diagnosed with hyperthyroidism, before any ophthalmopathy symptoms appeared. Ficoll-Paque density gradient centrifugation was used to isolate PBMCs from approximately 11 ml of fresh peripheral blood. Progressor patients were defined as those initially diagnosed with Graves' hyperthyroidism in whom ophthalmopathy developed during follow-up. Total RNA was extracted using Trizol reagent, and RNA quality was assessed on an Agilent 2100 Bioanalyzer. Amplification of TCR beta CDR3 regions was carried out from RNA transcripts. A first-round RT-PCR of the TCR CDR3 used the HTBI primer set with the Qiagen OneStep RT-PCR kit. A second multiplex PCR round built the libraries, followed by size selection and purification. Libraries were sequenced paired-end with 100 bp reads on an Illumina HiSeq2000. The study's own analysis went as follows. SOAPnuke was used to process the raw data, removing reads that contained adapters or uncalled bases, had a mean Phred below 15, or lacked an exact match to the constant primer or identifier. COPE v1.2.5 was used to merge high-quality paired reads, and clonotypes were defined as unique nucleotide sequences. MiTCR v1.1 was used to align the clonotypes against IMGT TRBV, TRBD and TRBJ reference segments. The analysis included only V-J combinations with a frequency above 0.0001, which together covered around 99% of the repertoires. The TCS score was defined as the ratio of F50 (clonal expansion) to E x V (chaos), calculated using BLOSUM62-based TCRdist between CDR3 peptides within each V-J. Welch's t-statistics and random forest reduced fewer than 550 V-J features to 10 to 15, which were used in a naive Bayes classifier (R e1071). TCRdb reworked the public reads: Q25 trimming with fastp, MiXCR clone assembly, productive beta chains retained. Every distinct CDR3 protein forms one entry, paired with its most common genes and DNA. The V and J calls follow TCRdb's processing rather than the paper's. Within this sample are some 380,000 distinct CDR3 sequences, with about 13% of them counted one time only. 20% of the sample lies in the top ten.

Summary of the overall study and its limitations: A 13 V-J signature model separated ophthalmopathy from stable hyperthyroidism, with over 85% sensitivity and 81.08% specificity in cross-validation and 80%/75% in testing. Sample size was not statistically predetermined, and investigators were not blinded to group allocation. During validation, the model predicted progression to ophthalmopathy a median of about 6.3 months ahead of onset, with almost 71% sensitivity and around 73% specificity. Most expanded thyroid clonotypes (frequency above 0.001) were also detected in blood, suggesting blood repertoires may reflect thyroid immune responses.

This clonotype was seen a handful of times. No cognate antigen has been identified for it. No much larger clonotype is one base removed from it; base qualities were not supplied. The CDR3 starts with the cysteine, ends with the phenylalanine, and has 11 residues. Only the CDR3 part of the read is kept: 33 bases, read in frame from the first base. The germline V gene encodes CDR1 MNHNS and CDR2 SASEGT. V and J lose 5 bases and 9 bases, and a span of 8 bases separates them. In this chain, TRBV6-1 is recombined with TRBJ2-4, with an unclear D gene assignment. The receptor's source is a man aged 30 to 45 with Graves' hyperthyroidism that later progressed to Graves' ophthalmopathy. The source material was blood. The CDR3 region: CASSTTSIQYF. The DNA is as follows: TGTGCCAGCAGTACAACCTCCATTCAGTACTTC.